This TCR beta chain is from a study of spatial heterogeneity in lung cancer. A unique molecular identifier was carried by every single TCR cDNA molecule. MiXCR, applied by TCRdb to the 5' RACE reads, yields one record per CDR3 protein. The sample records tens of thousands of distinct CDR3 sequences, about 7.6% being singletons. Study outcomes and limitations: Ubiquitous expanded tumor TCRs appeared in blood more at resection than follow-up.

Time point of the sample: blood at routine non-recurrence follow-up after resection. Tumor, nontumor lung or frozen PBMC supplied whole RNA, sequenced without sorting. V was pared by 0 bases and J by 0 bases, with 8 bases between. CDR1 and CDR2 (germline): KGHSH, LQKENI. The CDR3 is 15 residues long. This clonotype was picked up many times. The target antigen is unknown. The TCR was taken from a male donor with early-stage non-small cell lung cancer. Sequenced material: PBMCs, taken at follow-up. V and J are TRBV18 and TRBJ2-5; D call uncertain. CDR3 nucleotides: TGTGCCAGCTCACCACCATTATATGACCAAGAGACCCAGTACTTC. Its translation is CASSPPLYDQETQYF.